This T cell receptor beta chain was sequenced in a study of radiation and T cells in renal cell carcinoma. Study outcomes and limitations: Top tumor clonotypes rose in blood 2 weeks post-radiation, then contracted. Pretreatment tumor biopsies were lacking, so baseline clonotypes are unknown.

V was pared by 0 bases and J by 3 bases, with 6 bases between. This CDR3 comprises 14 residues. The germline V gene has CDR1 LNHDA and CDR2 SQIVND (reference sequence). As to time point: blood 4 weeks post-SBRT, at nephrectomy. Stated treatment: 15 Gy SBRT to primary tumor, nephrectomy 4 weeks later. Nephrectomy followed 15 Gy stereotactic body radiation by 4 weeks. Only in-frame clones appear in the TCRdb table, and some are missing; sequencing was by immunoSEQ multiplex PCR. The data show 140,000 to 150,000 clones, roughly 90% seen once. For this clone: What it recognizes is unknown.

Sequenced material: blood, taken from a patient whose treatment included radiotherapy and nephrectomy. This clonotype was sampled from a woman aged 45-65 years with renal cell carcinoma. The chain combines TRBV19 with TRBJ2-1; TRBD1 might be the D (5 bases). The CDR3 reads CASSIDQGYNEQFF. As DNA, the CDR3 is TGTGCCAGTAGTATAGATCAGGGCTACAATGAGCAGTTCTTC.